This entry describes one T cell receptor (beta chain). Its antigen is as yet unknown. The CDR3 runs 18 residues. Germline CDR1 is MDHEN and CDR2 is SYDVKM. With V trimmed by 0 bases and J by 5 bases, 14 bases remained unmatched. This record belongs to a study of OX40 agonist ivuxolimab in advanced cancers. Overall study results and limits: Expanded peripheral T cells had an undetermined antigen specificity.

Assay: immunoSEQ multiplex PCR; the TCRdb copy retains only in-frame clones and omits some. The data contain some 50,000 clones, more than 75% of them singletons. This sequence originates from an adult with an advanced solid tumor such as melanoma, head and neck, liver or kidney cancer. The V call is TRBV28, the J call TRBJ2-7; 9 bases are a match to TRBD2. This material consisted of CD4+ or CD8+ T cells sorted from blood, taken in a trial of the OX40 agonist ivuxolimab. The CDR3 DNA is TGTGCCAGCAGTTTATGGCCTGGAGGGAGCGGGAGGTCCCACGAGCAGTACTTC. Residues: CASSLWPGGSGRSHEQYF.